The 7 T cell receptor beta chains presented below share a single source sample, sequenced in a study of post-analysis software for immune sequencing data. Unique molecular identifiers had been added to the TCR beta cDNA libraries. TCRdb re-analysed the PCR reads in MiXCR, keeping a single row per CDR3 protein. The profile shows fewer than 900,000 distinct CDR3 sequences, under 60% of them singletons. What these receptors recognize is not known. Study conclusions and caveats: The study found TRBV5-6, TRBV5-1 and TRBV20-1 among several TRBV segments more frequent in patients than controls.

Sequencing used blood. The origin of the receptors is a girl aged 10 to 17 with multiple sclerosis.

The chain employs TRBV9 and TRBJ2-1; D ambiguous. The better agreement between TRBJ2-7 and the DNA end casts doubt on the J call. The CDR3 covers 16 residues. The germline gives CDR1 SGDLS, CDR2 YYNGEE. The CDR3 nucleotides are TGTGCCAGCAGCCGATTATCCTTTAATGCCTACAATGAGCAGTACTTC. Amino acids: CASSRLSFNAYNEQYF.

The rearrangement uses TRBV5-1 and TRBJ2-5, with 15 nucleotides matching TRBD2. Germline loops: CDR1 SGHRS, CDR2 YFSETQ. The V gene end was trimmed by 4 bases and the J gene end by 4 bases; junction bases not matched to a gene: 14. This CDR3 has 19 residues. The CDR3 DNA is TGCGCCAGCAGCGCGCGAAGGACTAGCGGGAGGGCCGTGGGAGAGACCCAGTACTTC. Protein product: CASSARRTSGRAVGETQYF.

The chain is built from TRBV4-2 and TRBJ2-5; TRBD2 matches 8 bases. The CDR3 is 16 amino acids. CDR1 and CDR2 (germline): LGHNA, YNFKEQ. Trimming at V came to 6 bases and at J to 4 bases, leaving 13 bases not matched to a gene. The CDR3, as DNA: TGTGCCAGCAGTCACGATCCAGCGGGAGAGGGAGAGACCCAGTACTTC. As protein: CASSHDPAGEGETQYF.

The V gene is TRBV7-6, the J gene TRBJ2-7; tentative D call: TRBD1 (6 bases). The V and J ends lost 4 bases and 6 bases respectively, with 13 bases between them. The CDR3 spans 13 residues. The germline V gene has CDR1 SGHVS and CDR2 FNYEAQ. The CDR3 region is CASSSTGKVEQYF. In DNA, the CDR3 is TGTGCCAGCAGCTCTACAGGGAAGGTCGAGCAGTACTTC.

This rearrangement joins TRBV7-9 to TRBJ2-4, with D perhaps being TRBD1 or TRBD2 (5 bases each). V was cut by 6 bases and J by 5 bases, with 5 bases left in between. Germline loops: CDR1 SEHNR, CDR2 FQNEAQ (reference sequence). This CDR3 region has 11 residues. This chain's CDR3 is CASRGENIQYF. Written as DNA, the CDR3 is TGTGCCAGCAGGGGGGAAAACATTCAGTACTTC. The full variable domain, completed using reference TRBV7-9 and TRBJ2-4, is DTGVSQNPRHKITKRGQNVTFRCDPISEHNRLYWYRQTLGQGPEFLTYFQNEAQLEKSRLLSDRFSAERPKGSFSTLEIQRTEQGDSAMYLCASRGENIQYFGAGTRLSVL.

This clonotype has more than one count but fewer than ten. The chain employs TRBV20-1 and TRBJ2-5; 7 bases fit TRBD2. The J call is doubtful: the DNA matches TRBJ2-7 better. The CDR3 is 15 amino acids. In germline, CDR1 is DFQATT, CDR2 SNEGSKA (reference sequence). The CDR3 sequence is CSARGGGGTSYEQYF. The CDR3 DNA is TGCAGTGCTAGAGGAGGCGGGGGAACCTCCTACGAGCAGTACTTC.

This clonotype was counted a few times. The V call is TRBV29-1, the J call TRBJ2-7; 8 bases match TRBD2. CDR3 length: 13 amino acids. CDR1 SQVTM and CDR2 ANQGSEA come from the germline V gene. Trimming at V came to 5 bases and at J to 4 bases, leaving 7 bases not matched to a gene. The CDR3 loop is CSVLETSVYEQYF. The CDR3 bases are TGCAGCGTTCTTGAGACTAGCGTTTACGAGCAGTACTTC.